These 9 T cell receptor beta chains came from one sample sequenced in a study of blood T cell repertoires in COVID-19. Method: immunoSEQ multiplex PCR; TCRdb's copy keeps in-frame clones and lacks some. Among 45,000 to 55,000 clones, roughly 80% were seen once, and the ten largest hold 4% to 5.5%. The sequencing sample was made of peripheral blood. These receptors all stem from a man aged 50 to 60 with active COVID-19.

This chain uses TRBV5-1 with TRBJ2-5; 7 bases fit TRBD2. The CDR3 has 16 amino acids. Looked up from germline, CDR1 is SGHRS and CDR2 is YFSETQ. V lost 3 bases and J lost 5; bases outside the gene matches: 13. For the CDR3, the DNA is TGCGCCAGCAGCTGGGGACTACCATCCCTTGGTGAGACCCAGTACTTC. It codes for CASSWGLPSLGETQYF.

The DNA of the CDR3 is TGCAGCCTGGCCGGGTCGGGTGGCTACACCTTC. It specifies CSLAGSGGYTF. The V call is TRBV29-1, the J call TRBJ1-2; D remains unclear. CDR3 length equals 11 residues. The ends were cut back, 8 bases at V and 7 bases at J, with 14 bases in the middle. Germline-derived CDR1 and CDR2 are SQVTM and ANQGSEA.

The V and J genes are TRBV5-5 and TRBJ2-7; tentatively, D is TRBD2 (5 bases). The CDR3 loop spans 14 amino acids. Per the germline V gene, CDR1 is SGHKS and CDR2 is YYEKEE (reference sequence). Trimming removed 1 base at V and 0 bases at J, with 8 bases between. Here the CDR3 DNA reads TGTGCCAGCAGCTTGACGGGGAACTCCTACGAGCAGTACTTC. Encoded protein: CASSLTGNSYEQYF.

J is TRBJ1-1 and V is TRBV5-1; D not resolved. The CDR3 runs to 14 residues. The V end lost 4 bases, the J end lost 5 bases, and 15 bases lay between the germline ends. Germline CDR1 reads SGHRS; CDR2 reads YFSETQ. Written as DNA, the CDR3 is TGCGCCAGCAGCCGCCCGGGCGCGGGAACTGAAGCTTTCTTT. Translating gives CASSRPGAGTEAFF.

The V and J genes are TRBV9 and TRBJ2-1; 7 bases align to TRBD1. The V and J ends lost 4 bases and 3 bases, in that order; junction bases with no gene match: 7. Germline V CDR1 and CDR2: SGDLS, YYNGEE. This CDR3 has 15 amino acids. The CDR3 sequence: CASSSRQGNYNEQFF. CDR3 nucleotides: TGTGCCAGCAGCAGCCGACAGGGCAACTACAATGAGCAGTTCTTC. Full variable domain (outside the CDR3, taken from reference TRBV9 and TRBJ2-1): DSGVTQTPKHLITATGQRVTLRCSPRSGDLSVYWYQQSLDQGLQFLIQYYNGEERAKGNILERFSAQQFPDLHSELNLSSLELGDSALYFCASSSRQGNYNEQFFGPGTRLTVL.

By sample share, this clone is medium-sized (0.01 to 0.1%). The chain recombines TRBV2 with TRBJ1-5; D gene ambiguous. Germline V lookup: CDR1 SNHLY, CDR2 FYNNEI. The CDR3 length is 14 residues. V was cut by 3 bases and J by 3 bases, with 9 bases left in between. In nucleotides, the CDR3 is TGTGCCAGCAGTGACCGGCAGGCCAATCAGCCCCAGCATTTT. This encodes CASSDRQANQPQHF.

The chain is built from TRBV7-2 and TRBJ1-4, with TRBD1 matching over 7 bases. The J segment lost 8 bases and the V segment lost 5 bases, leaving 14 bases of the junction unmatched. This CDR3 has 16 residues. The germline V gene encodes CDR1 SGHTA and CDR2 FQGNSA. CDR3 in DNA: TGTGCCAGCAGCCTACGGACAGGCCACGGAGGAGAAAAACTGTTTTTT. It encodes CASSLRTGHGGEKLFF.

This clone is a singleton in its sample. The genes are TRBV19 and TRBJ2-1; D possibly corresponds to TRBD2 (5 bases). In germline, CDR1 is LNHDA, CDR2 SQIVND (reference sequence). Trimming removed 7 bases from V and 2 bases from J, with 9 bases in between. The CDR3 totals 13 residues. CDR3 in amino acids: CASTRGPYNEQFF. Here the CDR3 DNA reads TGTGCCAGTACTAGAGGGCCCTACAATGAGCAGTTCTTC. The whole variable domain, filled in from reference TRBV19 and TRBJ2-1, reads DGGITQSPKYLFRKEGQNVTLSCEQNLNHDAMYWYRQDPGQGLRLIYYSQIVNDFQKGDIAEGYSVSREKKESFPLTVTSAQKNPTAFYLCASTRGPYNEQFFGPGTRLTVL.

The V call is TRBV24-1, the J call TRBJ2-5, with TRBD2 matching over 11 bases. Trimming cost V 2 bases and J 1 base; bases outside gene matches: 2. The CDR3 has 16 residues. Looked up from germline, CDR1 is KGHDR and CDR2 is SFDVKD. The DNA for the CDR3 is TGTGCCACCAGTGATTCCGGGACTAGCGGCCAAGAGACCCAGTACTTC. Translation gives CATSDSGTSGQETQYF.